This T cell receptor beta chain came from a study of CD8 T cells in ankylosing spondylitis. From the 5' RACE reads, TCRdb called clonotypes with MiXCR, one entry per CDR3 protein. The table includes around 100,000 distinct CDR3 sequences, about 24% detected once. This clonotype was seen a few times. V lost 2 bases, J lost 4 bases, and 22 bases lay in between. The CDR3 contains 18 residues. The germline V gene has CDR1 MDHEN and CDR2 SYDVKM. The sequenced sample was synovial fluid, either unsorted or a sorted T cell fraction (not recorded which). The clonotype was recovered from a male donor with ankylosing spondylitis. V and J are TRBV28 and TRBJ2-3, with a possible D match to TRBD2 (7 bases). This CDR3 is CASSLLLQGGAQADTQYF. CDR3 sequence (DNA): TGTGCCAGCAGTTTACTCTTACAAGGGGGGGCCCAAGCAGATACGCAGTATTTT.